This T cell receptor beta chain emerged from a study of cytomegalovirus exposure and HLA in healthy donors. Germline CDR1 is SEHNR and CDR2 is FQNEAQ (reference sequence). Trimming took 1 base from V and 7 from J, leaving 11 bases between them. The CDR3 is made up of 14 amino acids. The PCR ran on 60 Vbeta and 13 Jbeta primers. Using immunoSEQ multiplex PCR, the repertoire was profiled, and TCRdb retains in-frame clones only, with some absent. The data show over 150,000 clones, about three quarters seen once. The sequencing sample was made of PBMCs. J is TRBJ1-5 and V is TRBV7-9; tentative D call: TRBD1 (6 bases). The origin of this receptor is a woman aged 35 to 49 in good health and CMV-seropositive. This chain's CDR3 is CASSLEGGRQPQHF. Written as DNA, the CDR3 is TGTGCCAGCAGCTTAGAAGGGGGTCGGCAGCCCCAGCATTTT.